The next 5 T cell receptor beta chains were all read from a single sample in a study of cytomegalovirus exposure and HLA in healthy donors. PCR primers comprised 60 Vbeta and 13 Jbeta primers. Clones were read by immunoSEQ multiplex PCR, and TCRdb kept only the in-frame ones, dropping some. In the table there are about 110,000 clones, around four fifths of which are singletons. The material sequenced was PBMCs. These receptors were collected from a woman aged 40 to 50 in good health and CMV-seropositive.

The chain links TRBV28 to TRBJ2-2; 10 bases are a match to TRBD2. In germline, CDR1 is MDHEN, CDR2 SYDVKM. This CDR3 has 18 residues. V was clipped by 7 bases and J by 7 bases; unmatched bases: 18. CDR3 DNA sequence: TGTGCCAGCACTCTCCGGGGAGCGGGAGGGCCGATTGACGGGGAGCTGTTTTTT. Translated, it gives CASTLRGAGGPIDGELFF.

For the CDR3, the DNA is TGTGCCAGCTCATTTGGGACAGGGTCCTACGAGCAGTACTTC. It yields the protein CASSFGTGSYEQYF. V gene TRBV18 combines with J gene TRBJ2-7, with TRBD1 matching over 9 bases. V gave up 5 bases and J gave up 1 base; unmatched junction bases: 3. There are 14 residues in the CDR3. CDR1 KGHSH and CDR2 LQKENI come from the germline V gene.

This chain uses TRBV7-9 with TRBJ2-5; 8 positions agree with TRBD2. The J call may be incorrect, as the DNA end agrees better with TRBJ2-7. CDR1 and CDR2 (germline): SEHNR, FQNEAQ (reference sequence). The CDR3 covers 15 residues. CDR3 DNA sequence: TGTGCCAGCAGCTTTATTCCCCGGGGGGGGGACGAGCAGTACTTC. Amino acids: CASSFIPRGGDEQYF.

V is TRBV4-1 and J is TRBJ1-5; D is uncertain. V lost 0 bases and J 2 bases, leaving 11 bases between the germline ends. Germline CDR1 MGHRA, CDR2 YSYEKL. This CDR3 has 16 amino acids. CDR3 in DNA: TGCGCCAGCAGCCAAGATGCCGGTGCGGGCAATCAGCCCCAGCATTTT. It codes for CASSQDAGAGNQPQHF.

The V and J genes are TRBV28 and TRBJ1-2; possible D gene TRBD1, 6 bases. The CDR3 has 14 residues. Germline values: CDR1 MDHEN, CDR2 SYDVKM. Between the trimmed V and J ends, which lost 4 bases and 2 bases, there was a span of 11 bases. The CDR3 sequence is CASSSLDSNYGYTF. In DNA form, the CDR3 reads TGTGCCAGCAGTTCCCTGGACAGCAACTATGGCTACACCTTC.